This is a list of T cell receptor beta chains from one sample in a study of T cell responses to AZD1222 COVID-19 vaccine. Some clones are missing from TCRdb's copy, which holds only in-frame ones; the method was immunoSEQ multiplex PCR. The sample lists about 93,000 clones; 85% to 90% were seen once. Source: peripheral blood, taken on day 0 of MenACWY control vaccination. These receptors all come from an adult in good health. Both conserved end residues are part of each CDR3. Fields, in order: J gene, D gene, clone size, V gene, CDR3 protein, CDR3 DNA. D genes are given only for firm matches. The size field is filled for only some rows; it gives once, few, many or a size class.

TRBJ1-2,NA,few,TRBV28,CASSFDSFTNYGYTF,TGTGCCAGCAGTTTCGACAGCTTCACTAACTATGGCTACACCTTC
TRBJ2-1,NA,NA,TRBV5-1,CASSLGGQTNEQFF,TGCGCCAGCAGCTTGGGCGGACAGACCAATGAGCAGTTCTTC
TRBJ1-2,TRBD1,NA,TRBV4-3,CASSQDGTVNYGYTF,TGCGCCAGCAGCCAAGATGGGACAGTTAACTATGGCTACACCTTC
TRBJ2-1,NA,NA,TRBV7-9,CASSPQVRAYNEQFF,TGTGCCAGCAGTCCTCAGGTTCGGGCCTACAATGAGCAGTTCTTC
TRBJ1-2,NA,NA,TRBV3-1/TRBV3-2,CASSQGLAINYGYTF,TGTGCCAGCAGCCAAGGGTTAGCGATTAACTATGGCTACACCTTC
TRBJ2-1,NA,NA,TRBV7-2,CASSLVVRANEQFF,TGTGCCAGCAGCTTAGTCGTCAGGGCTAATGAGCAGTTCTTC
TRBJ1-6,NA,NA,TRBV12-3/TRBV12-4,CASSFRGNSPLHF,TGTGCCAGCAGTTTTCGAGGGAATTCACCCCTCCACTTT
TRBJ1-1,TRBD1,NA,TRBV7-2,CASSQTTGEVMNTEAFF,TGTGCCAGCAGCCAAACAACAGGGGAGGTCATGAACACTGAAGCTTTCTTT
TRBJ2-1,NA,NA,TRBV9,CASSVSTRRDEQFF,TGTGCCAGCAGCGTCTCCACCCGAAGGGATGAGCAGTTCTTC
TRBJ1-6,NA,NA,TRBV12-5,CASGSTASSYNSPLHF,TGTGCTAGTGGTTCTACCGCTAGCTCCTATAATTCACCCCTCCACTTT
TRBJ1-5,TRBD1,NA,TRBV6-4,CASRDSNNQPQHF,TGTGCCAGCCGGGACAGCAACAATCAGCCCCAGCATTTT
TRBJ2-1,TRBD2,NA,TRBV27,CASLAGGRSYNEQFF,TGTGCCAGCCTCGCGGGGGGGCGTTCCTACAATGAGCAGTTCTTC
TRBJ1-3,NA,NA,TRBV19,CASIPRSRPGNTIYF,TGTGCCAGCATACCTCGGTCCCGCCCTGGAAACACCATATATTTT
TRBJ2-1,TRBD1,NA,TRBV9,CASSNRDRGNEQFF,TGTGCCAGCAGCAACCGGGACAGGGGTAATGAGCAGTTCTTC
TRBJ1-6,NA,NA,TRBV28,CASSLLQGAYNSPLHF,TGTGCCAGCAGTTTGTTGCAGGGAGCCTATAATTCACCCCTCCACTTT
TRBJ1-1,NA,NA,TRBV29-1,CSVDQGPEAFF,TGCAGCGTTGATCAAGGGCCTGAAGCTTTCTTT
TRBJ1-1,TRBD1,NA,TRBV13,CASSIQGASNEAFF,TGTGCCAGCAGCATACAGGGGGCTAGTAATGAAGCTTTCTTT
TRBJ2-7,NA,NA,TRBV19,CASSIFQGGEQYF,TGTGCCAGTAGTATTTTTCAGGGAGGAGAGCAGTACTTC
TRBJ1-6,TRBD1,NA,TRBV7-3,CASSLQGGSSYNSPLHF,TGTGCCAGCAGCCTACAGGGGGGAAGCTCCTATAATTCACCCCTCCACTTT
TRBJ1-4,TRBD1,NA,TRBV2,CASSLDRGQVKLFF,TGTGCCAGCTCCTTGGACAGGGGGCAGGTAAAACTGTTTTTT
TRBJ2-7,TRBD1,NA,TRBV7-6,CASSPTGDDYEQYF,TGTGCCAGCAGCCCAACAGGGGACGACTACGAGCAGTACTTC
TRBJ2-3,NA,NA,TRBV4-2,CASSQVLASTDTQYF,TGTGCCAGCAGCCAAGTTCTGGCTAGCACAGATACGCAGTATTTT
TRBJ2-5,NA,NA,TRBV21-1,CASSKETGRLQETQYF,TGTGCCAGCAGCAAAGAGACAGGCCGCCTCCAAGAGACCCAGTACTTC
TRBJ1-2,NA,NA,TRBV20-1,CSAEGSYGYTF,TGCAGTGCTGAGGGATCTTATGGCTACACCTTC
TRBJ2-1,NA,NA,TRBV27,CASSLSSGGSHEQFF,TGTGCCAGCAGTTTATCCTCCGGGGGTAGCCATGAGCAGTTCTTC
TRBJ1-2,TRBD1,NA,TRBV28,CASRALDRARYGYTF,TGTGCCAGCAGAGCCTTGGACAGGGCTCGCTATGGCTACACCTTC
TRBJ2-3,TRBD2,NA,TRBV7-2,CASSSGTSLNTQYF,TGTGCCAGCAGCTCGGGGACTAGTTTAAATACGCAGTATTTT
TRBJ1-5,TRBD1,NA,TRBV18,CASSPGTVSNQPQHF,TGTGCCAGCTCACCAGGGACAGTAAGCAATCAGCCCCAGCATTTT
TRBJ1-5,NA,NA,TRBV5-6,CASSFKATPPQPQHF,TGTGCCAGCAGCTTCAAGGCGACCCCACCCCAGCCCCAGCATTTT
TRBJ1-3,NA,NA,TRBV28,CASSLYQLVSGNTIYF,TGTGCCAGCAGTTTATACCAGTTAGTCTCTGGAAACACCATATATTTT
TRBJ2-1,NA,NA,TRBV6-1,CASSETGGSSSYNEQFF,TGTGCCAGCAGTGAGACGGGCGGCTCAAGCTCCTACAATGAGCAGTTCTTC
TRBJ1-1,TRBD1,NA,TRBV5-1,CASSLVKLGQRTEAFF,TGCGCCAGCAGCTTGGTTAAACTGGGACAGAGGACTGAAGCTTTCTTT
TRBJ2-7,NA,NA,TRBV2,CASSGFSYEQYF,TGTGCCAGCTCAGGGTTTTCCTACGAGCAGTACTTC
TRBJ2-2,TRBD1,NA,TRBV24-1,CATSLSPGQGTGELFF,TGTGCCACCAGTTTATCCCCGGGACAGGGGACCGGGGAGCTGTTTTTT
TRBJ1-6,NA,NA,TRBV7-9,CASSSTRRNVYNSPLHF,TGTGCCAGCAGCAGCACGAGGAGAAACGTCTATAATTCACCCCTCCACTTT
TRBJ2-2,NA,NA,TRBV7-9,CASRQGAWELFF,TGTGCCAGCCGTCAGGGTGCCTGGGAGCTGTTTTTT